This T cell receptor beta chain was retrieved from a study of T cells after yellow fever vaccination. V was clipped by 6 bases and J by 3 bases; unmatched bases: 7. The CDR3 is 14 amino acids. This clonotype was counted a few times. TCRdb redid the calling of the 5' RACE reads with MiXCR, one entry per CDR3 protein. The table includes about 580,000 distinct CDR3 sequences, about 17% detected once. The TCR originated in a man younger than 35 who received the YFV17D yellow fever vaccine. Specimen: PBMCs, collected 5 days after the first yellow fever vaccination. V usage is TRBV12-3 or TRBV12-4 and J usage is TRBJ2-7; TRBD1 matches 8 bases. The CDR3, as DNA: TGTGCCAGCAGACCCGGACAGGGTATCTACGAGCAGTACGTC. Encoded protein: CASRPGQGIYEQYV.